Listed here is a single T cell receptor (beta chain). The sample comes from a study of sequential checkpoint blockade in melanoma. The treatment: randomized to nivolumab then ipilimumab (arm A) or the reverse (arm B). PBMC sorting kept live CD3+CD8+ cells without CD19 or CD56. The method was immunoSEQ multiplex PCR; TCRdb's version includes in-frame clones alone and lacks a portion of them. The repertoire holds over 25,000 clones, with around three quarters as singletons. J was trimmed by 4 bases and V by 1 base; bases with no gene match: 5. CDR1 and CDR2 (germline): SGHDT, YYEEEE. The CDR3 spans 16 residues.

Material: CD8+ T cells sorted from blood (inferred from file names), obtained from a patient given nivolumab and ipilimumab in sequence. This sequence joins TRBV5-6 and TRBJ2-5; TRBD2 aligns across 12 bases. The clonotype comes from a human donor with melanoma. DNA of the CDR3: TGTGCCAGCAGCTTGACTAGCGGGGGGCACGGAGAGACCCAGTACTTC. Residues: CASSLTSGGHGETQYF.